This T cell receptor (beta chain) was identified in a study of blood T cell repertoires in COVID-19. About the study: COVID-19 samples, acute and convalescent, were from the United States, Italy and Spain. The analysed material was cDNA or gDNA that came from T cells, B-cell-depleted T cells, or PBMCs.

This clone was seen ten or more times. The CDR3 extends over 17 amino acids. With 0 bases clipped from V and 6 bases from J, the junction kept 10 bases outside the gene matches. Germline-derived CDR1 and CDR2 are LNHDA and SQIVND (reference sequence). In the source study's methods: Amplification with reference gene primers provided the estimates of nucleated cell counts. The assay was immunoSEQ multiplex PCR, and TCRdb's table has in-frame clones only and misses some. The V and J calls and clone size were taken over from that table, and D and trimming were inferred from the DNA. The sample has about 120,000 clones; 70% to 85% are singletons.

V and J are TRBV19 and TRBJ1-5; TRBD1 matches at 8 bases. This TCR derives from a human donor with acute or convalescent COVID-19. The donor label of this sample is uncertain. The specimen was peripheral blood. The CDR3 sequence: CASSIDVGQGAFQPQHF. In nucleotides, the CDR3 is TGTGCCAGTAGTATAGATGTCGGGCAGGGGGCTTTTCAGCCCCAGCATTTT.